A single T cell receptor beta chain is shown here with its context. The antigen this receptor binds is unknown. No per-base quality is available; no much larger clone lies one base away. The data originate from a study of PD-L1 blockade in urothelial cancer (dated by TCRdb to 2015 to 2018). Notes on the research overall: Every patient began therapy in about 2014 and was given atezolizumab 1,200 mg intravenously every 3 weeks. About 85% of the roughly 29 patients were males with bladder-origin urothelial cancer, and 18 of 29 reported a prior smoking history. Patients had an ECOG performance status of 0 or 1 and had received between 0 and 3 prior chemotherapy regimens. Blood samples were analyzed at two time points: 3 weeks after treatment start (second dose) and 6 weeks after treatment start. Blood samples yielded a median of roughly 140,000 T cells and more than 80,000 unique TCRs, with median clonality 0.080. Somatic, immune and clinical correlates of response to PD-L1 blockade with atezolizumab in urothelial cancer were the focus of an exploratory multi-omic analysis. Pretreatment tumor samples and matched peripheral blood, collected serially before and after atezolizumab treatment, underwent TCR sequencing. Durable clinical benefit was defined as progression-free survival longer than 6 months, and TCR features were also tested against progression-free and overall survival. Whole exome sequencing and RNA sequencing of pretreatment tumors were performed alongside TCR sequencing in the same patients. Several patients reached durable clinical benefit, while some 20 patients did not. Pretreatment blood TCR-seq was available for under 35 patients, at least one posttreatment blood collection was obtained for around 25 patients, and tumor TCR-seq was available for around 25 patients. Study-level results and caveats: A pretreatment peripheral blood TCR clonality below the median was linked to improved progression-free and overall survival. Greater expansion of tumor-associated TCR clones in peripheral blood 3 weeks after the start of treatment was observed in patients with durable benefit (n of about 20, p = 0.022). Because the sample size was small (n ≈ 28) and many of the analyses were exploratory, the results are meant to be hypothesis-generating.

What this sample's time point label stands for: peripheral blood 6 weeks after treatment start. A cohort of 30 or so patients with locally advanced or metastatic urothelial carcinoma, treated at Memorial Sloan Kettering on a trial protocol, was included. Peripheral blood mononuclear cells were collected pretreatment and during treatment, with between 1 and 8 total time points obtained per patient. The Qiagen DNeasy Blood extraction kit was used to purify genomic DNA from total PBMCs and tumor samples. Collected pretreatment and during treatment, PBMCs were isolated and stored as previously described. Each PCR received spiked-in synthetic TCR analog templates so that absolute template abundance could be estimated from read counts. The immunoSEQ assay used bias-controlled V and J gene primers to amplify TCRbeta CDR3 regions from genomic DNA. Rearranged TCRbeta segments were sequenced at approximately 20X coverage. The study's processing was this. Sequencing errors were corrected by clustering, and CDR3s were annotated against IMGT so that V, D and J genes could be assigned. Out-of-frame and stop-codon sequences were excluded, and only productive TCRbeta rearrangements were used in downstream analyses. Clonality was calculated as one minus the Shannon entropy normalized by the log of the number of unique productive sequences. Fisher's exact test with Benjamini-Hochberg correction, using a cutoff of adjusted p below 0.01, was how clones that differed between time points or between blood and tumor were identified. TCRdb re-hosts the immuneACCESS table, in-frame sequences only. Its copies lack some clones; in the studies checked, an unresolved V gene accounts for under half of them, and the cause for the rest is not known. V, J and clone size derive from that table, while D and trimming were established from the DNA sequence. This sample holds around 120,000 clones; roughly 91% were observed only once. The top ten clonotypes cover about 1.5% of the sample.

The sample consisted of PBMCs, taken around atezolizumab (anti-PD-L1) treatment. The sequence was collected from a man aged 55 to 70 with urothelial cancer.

The nucleotides read TGTGCCAGCAGCTTGGGTCAGGACCAAGAGACCCAGTACTTC. The translation is CASSLGQDQETQYF. Recombination connected TRBV5-6 to TRBJ2-5, with no reliable assignment of the D segment. V loses 0 bases, J loses 0 bases, and the germline ends lie 6 bases apart. Counted from cysteine to phenylalanine, this CDR3 has 14 amino acids. The sequence is cut down to CDR3 DNA, 42 bases in frame from base 1. The germline V gene specifies SGHDT as CDR1 and YYEEEE as CDR2.